The 30 T cell receptor beta chains reported below all come from one sample, sequenced in a study of control samples from healthy donors and cancer patients. Profiled with immunoSEQ multiplex PCR; TCRdb holds only in-frame clones, not every one. The sample consists of about 120,000 clones, approximately 88% of them appearing once. Specimen: blood. Receptors originate from a man aged 35-49 years in good health.

This sequence joins TRBV9 and TRBJ1-2; D remains unclear. CDR3 length: 11 amino acids. The V gene's germline CDR1 is SGDLS and CDR2 YYNGEE. V was clipped by 5 bases and J by 2 bases, with 4 bases between them. The CDR3 region has the DNA TGTGCCAGCAGTCAGAACTATGGCTACACCTTC. Amino acids: CASSQNYGYTF.

The chain couples TRBV2 to TRBJ2-2; possibly TRBD2 for D (5 bases). Trimming stripped 4 bases from V and 8 bases from J, with 11 bases between. The CDR3 extends over 13 amino acids. Germline values: CDR1 SNHLY, CDR2 FYNNEI. The CDR3 DNA reads TGTGCCAGCAGTGGAGGGCGCCCGGGGGAGCTGTTTTTT. It codes for CASSGGRPGELFF.

In DNA form, the CDR3 reads TGCGCCAGCAGTGAGCTAGCGGGGGCTGTAGCCAAAAACATTCAGTACTTC. Residues: CASSELAGAVAKNIQYF. J is TRBJ2-4 and V is TRBV10-1; 10 bases fit TRBD2. The CDR3 is 17 amino acids. CDR1 is WNHNN and CDR2 is SYGVQD in the germline V gene (reference sequence). The ends lost 2 bases at V and 0 bases at J; junction bases unmatched: 4.

This chain links TRBV3-1 (or the pseudogene TRBV3-2) with TRBJ1-4; maybe TRBD1 (5 bases). Looked up from germline, CDR1 is LGHDT and CDR2 is YNNKEL (reference sequence). The CDR3 runs to 15 residues. The ends were cut back, 4 bases at V and 2 bases at J, with 11 bases in the middle. CDR3 protein: CASSPRGGTNEKLFF. CDR3 sequence (DNA): TGTGCCAGCAGCCCAAGGGGTGGCACTAATGAAAAACTGTTTTTT.

The rearrangement joins TRBV12-5 to TRBJ1-2; tentatively, D is TRBD1 (5 bases). In germline, CDR1 is LGHNT, CDR2 FRNRAP. CDR3 length equals 12 residues. Trimming took off 6 bases at V and 1 base at J, with 6 bases between the two ends. The CDR3 nucleotides read TGTGCTAGTGGGACAGTTAACTATGGCTACACCTTC. This translates into CASGTVNYGYTF. Together with reference TRBV12-5 and TRBJ1-2, the CDR3 gives the full variable domain: DARVTQTPRHKVTEMGQEVTMRCQPILGHNTVFWYRQTMMQGLELLAYFRNRAPLDDSGMPKDRFSAEMPDATLATLKIQPSEPRDSAVYFCASGTVNYGYTFGSGTRLTVV.

In nucleotides, the CDR3 is TGTGCCAGCAGCTTGAAGGGGAGCACTGAAGCTTTCTTT. Protein product: CASSLKGSTEAFF. This chain links TRBV5-4 with TRBJ1-1; the D gene is possibly TRBD1 (5 bases). In germline, CDR1 is SGHNT, CDR2 YYREEE (reference sequence). The CDR3 runs to 13 residues. V dropped 1 base and J dropped 4 bases, with 8 bases sitting between them.

The J gene is TRBJ2-2, the V gene TRBV7-3; D gene unclear. Germline assignment: CDR1 SGHTA and CDR2 FQGTGA. CDR3 length equals 13 residues. Deletions cut 6 bases from V and 0 bases from J, with 5 bases between. The chain's CDR3 is CASRKSNTGELFF. CDR3 bases: TGTGCCAGCAGGAAGTCGAACACCGGGGAGCTGTTTTTT.

This clone has only a few counts. The chain joins TRBV27 to TRBJ1-5, with a possible D match to TRBD1 (5 bases). V was shortened by 8 bases and J by 5 bases, with 19 bases between the two germline ends. Looked up from germline, CDR1 is MNHEY and CDR2 is SMNVEV (reference sequence). The CDR3 is made up of 15 amino acids. The CDR3, as DNA: TGTGCCAGCGCCCAAGGTGCCGGGGCTGATCAGCCCCAGCATTTT. It specifies CASAQGAGADQPQHF.

This clone came up once. V usage is TRBV5-1 and J usage is TRBJ1-1; D perhaps matches TRBD1 (5 bases). The CDR3 has 14 residues. V shed 4 bases and J shed 1 base, with 11 bases lying between them. Germline-derived CDR1 and CDR2 are SGHRS and YFSETQ. CDR3 nucleotides: TGCGCCAGCAGCCCGGCAACAGGGAACACTGAAGCTTTCTTT. Amino acid sequence: CASSPATGNTEAFF. The full variable domain, with the rest looked up from reference TRBV5-1 and TRBJ1-1, is KAGVTQTPRYLIKTRGQQVTLSCSPISGHRSVSWYQQTPGQGLQFLFEYFSETQRNKGNFPGRFSGRQFSNSRSEMNVSTLELGDSALYLCASSPATGNTEAFFGQGTRLTVV.

The rearrangement joins TRBV19 to TRBJ2-7, with 13 bases aligning to TRBD2. Germline CDR1 reads LNHDA; CDR2 reads SQIVND (reference sequence). J was trimmed by 3 bases and V by 5 bases; bases with no gene match: 4. This CDR3 has 15 residues. CDR3 protein: CASSAGLAGNYEQYF. The CDR3 DNA reads TGTGCCAGTAGTGCGGGACTAGCGGGGAACTACGAGCAGTACTTC.

This rearrangement joins TRBV7-9 to TRBJ2-1; 7 bases align to TRBD1. Germline lookup yields CDR1 SEHNR and CDR2 FQNEAQ (reference sequence). The V gene end was trimmed by 5 bases and the J gene end by 1 base; junction bases not matched to a gene: 14. CDR3 size: 18 residues. The CDR3 DNA reads TGTGCCAGCAGCCACCCTAGGGTGCCGGGACAGTCCTACAATGAGCAGTTCTTC. Translation: CASSHPRVPGQSYNEQFF. Drawing the rest from reference TRBV7-9 and TRBJ2-1, the complete variable domain is DTGVSQNPRHKITKRGQNVTFRCDPISEHNRLYWYRQTLGQGPEFLTYFQNEAQLEKSRLLSDRFSAERPKGSFSTLEIQRTEQGDSAMYLCASSHPRVPGQSYNEQFFGPGTRLTVL.

The rearrangement uses TRBV5-1 and TRBJ2-7, with TRBD2 as a possible D gene (6 bases). This CDR3 spans 12 amino acids. Deletions cut 7 bases from V and 6 bases from J, with 14 bases between. Germline V lookup: CDR1 SGHRS, CDR2 YFSETQ. The CDR3 loop reads CASGTFKGEQYF. In nucleotides, the CDR3 is TGCGCCAGCGGGACTTTCAAAGGCGAGCAGTACTTC. The full variable domain, completed using reference TRBV5-1 and TRBJ2-7, is KAGVTQTPRYLIKTRGQQVTLSCSPISGHRSVSWYQQTPGQGLQFLFEYFSETQRNKGNFPGRFSGRQFSNSRSEMNVSTLELGDSALYLCASGTFKGEQYFGPGTRLTVT.

This clone was observed a handful of times. This chain uses TRBV20-1 with TRBJ2-1, with 11 positions matching TRBD1. This CDR3 has 20 amino acids. Losses at the gene ends were 3 bases for V and 3 bases for J; bases not matched to a gene: 19. CDR1 is DFQATT and CDR2 is SNEGSKA in the germline V gene (reference sequence). The CDR3, as DNA: TGCAGTGCTAGTCCCAAACCGGGACAGGGGGTTGCAGCCAACTACAATGAGCAGTTCTTC. Translating gives CSASPKPGQGVAANYNEQFF.

This clone appeared once. The chain combines TRBV4-1 with TRBJ1-1; D gene uncertain. The V gene's germline CDR1 is MGHRA and CDR2 YSYEKL. The CDR3 is made up of 13 amino acids. Trimming cost V 6 bases and J 0 bases, with 8 bases left between them. CDR3 DNA sequence: TGCGCCAGCAGATCCCCGGTGAACACTGAAGCTTTCTTT. Translation: CASRSPVNTEAFF.

The chain is built from TRBV15 and TRBJ2-7; 8 bases are shared with TRBD2. The CDR3 is 15 residues long. The trim removed 0 bases at V and 2 bases at J, leaving 3 bases unmatched. The germline CDR1 and CDR2 sequences are LNHNV and YYDKDF (reference sequence). The CDR3 DNA reads as TGTGCCACCAGCAGAGATCGGGGGGGAACCTACGAGCAGTACTTC. It is translated as CATSRDRGGTYEQYF.

The chain combines TRBV27 with TRBJ1-1; perhaps TRBD1 as D (5 bases). The CDR3 sequence is 13 residues long. Germline CDR1 and CDR2: MNHEY and SMNVEV (reference sequence). Trimming left V 6 bases short and J 11 bases short, with 19 bases between. The CDR3 coding sequence is TGTGCCAGCAGCAGAGCGGGGCAGGGCCGCGCTTTCTTT. It encodes CASSRAGQGRAFF.

The chain combines TRBV10-2 with TRBJ2-3, with 8 bases identical to TRBD2. The junction had 7 bases not matched to a gene; V was cut back by 4 bases and J by 4 bases. The CDR3 runs to 15 residues. Looked up from germline, CDR1 is WSHSY and CDR2 is SAAADI. The DNA for the CDR3 is TGCGCCAGCAGTGGGCCCGGGGGGGCCTCAGATACGCAGTATTTT. It yields the protein CASSGPGGASDTQYF.

The rearrangement uses TRBV5-1 and TRBJ1-3; D gene unclear. Germline CDR1 reads SGHRS; CDR2 reads YFSETQ. V lost 0 bases to trimming and J lost 3 bases, with 7 bases between them. The CDR3 is 14 residues long. CDR3 sequence (DNA): TGCGCCAGCAGCTTGGAAGGGTTTGGAAACACCATATATTTT. As protein: CASSLEGFGNTIYF.

A word on this clone: Other DNA sequences in this sample translate to the same CDR3. The chain joins TRBV18 to TRBJ2-2; 9 nucleotides agree with TRBD1. CDR1 and CDR2 (germline): KGHSH, LQKENI. With 4 bases clipped from V and 1 base from J, the junction kept 1 base outside the gene matches. This CDR3 comprises 15 residues. CDR3 sequence reads: CASSQGQGNTGELFF. The CDR3 bases are TGTGCCAGCTCACAGGGACAGGGGAACACCGGGGAGCTGTTTTTT. The entire variable domain, with the rest obtained from reference TRBV18 and TRBJ2-2, is as follows: NAGVMQNPRHLVRRRGQEARLRCSPMKGHSHVYWYRQLPEEGLKFMVYLQKENIIDESGMPKERFSAEFPKEGPSILRIQQVVRGDSAAYFCASSQGQGNTGELFFGEGSRLTVL.

The DNA for the CDR3 is TGTGCCAGCAGCCAACGGACGGACTATGGCTACACCTTC. It specifies CASSQRTDYGYTF. The chain is built from TRBV16 and TRBJ1-2; D is undetermined. Germline CDR1 is KGHSY and CDR2 is FQNENV. This CDR3 spans 13 amino acids. Trimming cost V 2 bases and J 3 bases, with 7 bases left between them.

This chain uses TRBV2 with TRBJ2-1; 13 nucleotides line up with TRBD2. The ends lost 8 bases at V and 9 bases at J; junction bases unmatched: 10. The CDR3 spans 15 residues. Germline CDR1 reads SNHLY; CDR2 reads FYNNEI. The DNA of the CDR3 is TGTGCCAGCTCCCTGAGGACTAGCGGGGGACCTGAGCAGTTCTTC. Translation: CASSLRTSGGPEQFF.

The rearrangement links TRBV7-2 to TRBJ2-2; the D gene is possibly TRBD1 (5 bases). Germline loops: CDR1 SGHTA, CDR2 FQGNSA. The CDR3 runs to 15 residues. With 2 bases removed from V and 3 bases from J, the gap between germline ends came to 10 bases. The CDR3 region is CASSLLEGDTGELFF. For the CDR3, the DNA is TGTGCCAGCAGCTTATTGGAAGGGGACACCGGGGAGCTGTTTTTT.

The J gene is TRBJ1-2, the V gene TRBV13; D is unclear. The germline V gene has CDR1 PRHDT and CDR2 FYEKMQ (reference sequence). This CDR3 spans 13 amino acids. V lost 5 bases, J lost 8 bases, and 15 bases lay in between. CDR3: CASSPIRGRGYTF. In nucleotides, the CDR3 is TGTGCCAGCAGCCCGATTAGAGGGCGCGGCTACACCTTC.

The V gene is TRBV6-2 or TRBV6-3, the J gene TRBJ1-1; 7 nucleotides agree with TRBD1. The CDR3 runs 13 residues. The trim removed 4 bases at V and 5 bases at J, leaving 4 bases unmatched. Looked up from germline, CDR1 is MNHEY and CDR2 is SVGEGT. CDR3 amino acids: CASSLTGWTEAFF. The CDR3 DNA sequence: TGTGCCAGCAGTTTGACAGGGTGGACTGAAGCTTTCTTT.

V is TRBV5-1 and J is TRBJ1-1; TRBD1 matches at 7 bases. Germline loops: CDR1 SGHRS, CDR2 YFSETQ. Germline trimming cut 4 bases from V and 3 bases from J; bases unmatched to any gene: 9. The CDR3 is 15 residues long. CDR3 sequence: CASSLNRGLDTEAFF. DNA for the CDR3: TGCGCCAGCAGCCTAAACAGGGGTTTGGACACTGAAGCTTTCTTT.

V usage is TRBV18 and J usage is TRBJ1-1; 8 bases agree with TRBD1. The CDR3 spans 15 residues. Unmatched junction bases numbered 4, after V lost 3 bases and J lost 1 base. Germline CDR1 and CDR2: KGHSH and LQKENI. In DNA, the CDR3 is TGTGCCAGCTCACCGCCCGGGACAGGGAACACTGAAGCTTTCTTT. This translates into CASSPPGTGNTEAFF.

This clone appeared once. The chain couples TRBV27 to TRBJ1-1; D ambiguous. Germline CDR1 is MNHEY and CDR2 is SMNVEV (reference sequence). Trimming pared 5 bases from V and 2 bases from J, leaving 15 bases between. This CDR3 is 15 amino acids long. CDR3 residues: CASSPSPRLNTEAFF. The CDR3 DNA sequence: TGTGCCAGCAGTCCCAGTCCGAGACTAAACACTGAAGCTTTCTTT.

This clone was detected only a few times. The V and J genes are TRBV9 and TRBJ2-1; tentative D call: TRBD2 (7 bases). The CDR3 has 15 residues. Between the trimmed V and J ends, which lost 4 bases and 0 bases, there was a span of 11 bases. Germline-derived CDR1 and CDR2 are SGDLS and YYNGEE. The CDR3 sequence is CASSKGGSSYNEQFF. The CDR3 DNA reads as TGTGCCAGCAGCAAGGGGGGGAGCTCCTACAATGAGCAGTTCTTC.

The chain recombines TRBV19 with TRBJ1-3; a possible D gene is TRBD1 (5 bases). The CDR3 runs to 13 residues. The ends were cut back, 5 bases at V and 3 bases at J, with 8 bases in the middle. Germline values: CDR1 LNHDA, CDR2 SQIVND (reference sequence). CDR3 amino acids: CASSRQGGNTIYF. CDR3 in DNA: TGTGCCAGTAGTCGGCAGGGTGGAAACACCATATATTTT.

The rearrangement uses TRBV10-3 and TRBJ2-3; weak D call: TRBD2 (6 bases). The CDR3 has 13 amino acids. Trimming shortened V by 10 bases and J by 0 bases, and 11 bases separated the two germline ends. Germline V gives CDR1 ENHRY, CDR2 SYGVKD. The CDR3 loop reads CASSGVSTDTQYF. The CDR3 coding sequence is TGTGCCAGTAGCGGCGTCAGCACAGATACGCAGTATTTT.